These 26 T cell receptor beta chains were all obtained from the same sample, sequenced in a study of identical twins. TCRdb fed the 5' RACE reads into MiXCR, producing one record per CDR3 protein. The top ten clones hold 40% of a sample with about 190,000 distinct CDR3 sequences, 15% of them seen once. This same sample was also taken into another study, of T cells expressing NK-cell markers.

The sample was CD8+ T cells sorted from blood. Source of these receptors: a woman between 18 and 30 years old in good health.

The chain joins TRBV14 to TRBJ2-7, with D tentatively TRBD1 or TRBD2 (6 bases each). The V gene's germline CDR1 is SGHDN and CDR2 FVKESK. The CDR3 has 13 residues. V was shortened by 3 bases and J by 3 bases, with 9 bases between the two germline ends. Here the CDR3 DNA reads TGTGCCAGCAGCCAGGGGGGCCACTACGAGCAGTACTTC. Protein product: CASSQGGHYEQYF.

The V and J genes are TRBV9 and TRBJ2-1; no clear D gene. CDR1 and CDR2 from the germline V gene are SGDLS and YYNGEE. Trimming took off 5 bases at V and 7 bases at J, with 16 bases between the two ends. This CDR3 spans 14 amino acids. The CDR3 here is CASSAPMGSNEQFF. The CDR3 nucleotides are TGTGCCAGCAGTGCTCCCATGGGGTCGAATGAGCAGTTCTTC.

This clonotype was seen a handful of times. The V and J genes are TRBV10-1 and TRBJ2-1; unclear D gene. Germline V CDR1 and CDR2: WNHNN, SYGVQD (reference sequence). The CDR3 is made up of 11 amino acids. The V end was cut by 10 bases, the J end by 4 bases, with 8 bases between. DNA for the CDR3: TGCGCCACCGGCGATTACAATGAGCAGTTCTTC. Residues: CATGDYNEQFF.

The rearrangement uses TRBV18 and TRBJ1-4; D remains unclear. The V gene's germline CDR1 is KGHSH and CDR2 LQKENI. Deletions cut 3 bases from V and 1 base from J, with 9 bases between. The CDR3 has 15 residues. CDR3 residues: CASSPPSGTNEKLFF. In DNA, the CDR3 is TGTGCCAGCTCACCTCCGAGCGGAACTAATGAAAAACTGTTTTTT. Filled out from reference TRBV18 and TRBJ1-4, the complete variable domain reads NAGVMQNPRHLVRRRGQEARLRCSPMKGHSHVYWYRQLPEEGLKFMVYLQKENIIDESGMPKERFSAEFPKEGPSILRIQQVVRGDSAAYFCASSPPSGTNEKLFFGSGTQLSVL.

This clonotype occurred a few times. This chain joins TRBV7-9 and TRBJ2-7; TRBD2 matches at 10 bases. Per the germline V gene, CDR1 is SEHNR and CDR2 is FQNEAQ (reference sequence). The V segment lost 4 bases and the J segment 4 bases; nucleotides outside the gene matches: 4. The CDR3 runs 14 residues. CDR3 loop: CASSSPSGSYEQYF. The CDR3 DNA sequence: TGTGCCAGCAGCTCTCCTAGCGGGAGTTACGAGCAGTACTTC.

The chain links TRBV5-5 to TRBJ2-7, with 10 bases fitting TRBD1. The CDR3 contains 16 residues. The germline V gene has CDR1 SGHKS and CDR2 YYEKEE (reference sequence). J was trimmed by 3 bases and V by 4 bases; bases with no gene match: 10. The CDR3 loop reads CASSHPGQGTFYEQYF. The CDR3 region has the DNA TGTGCCAGCAGCCATCCGGGACAGGGGACGTTCTACGAGCAGTACTTC.

The V and J genes are TRBV6-5 and TRBJ1-4, with D uncertain. With 6 bases removed from V and 13 bases from J, the gap between germline ends came to 12 bases. Germline CDR1 reads MNHEY; CDR2 reads SVGAGI. The CDR3 has 11 residues. CDR3 coding DNA: TGTGCCAGCAGATCCGGTGGGAGACTGTTTTTT. This encodes CASRSGGRLFF.

V is TRBV2 and J is TRBJ2-7; 11 bases agree with TRBD2. Germline CDR1 reads SNHLY; CDR2 reads FYNNEI. This CDR3 spans 14 amino acids. With V trimmed by 7 bases and J by 2 bases, 4 bases remained unmatched. The CDR3 spells CASTGTSGPYEQYF. The CDR3 DNA reads TGTGCCAGCACTGGGACTAGCGGCCCCTACGAGCAGTACTTC. The complete variable domain, with remaining parts taken from reference TRBV2 and TRBJ2-7, reads EPEVTQTPSHQVTQMGQEVILRCVPISNHLYFYWYRQILGQKVEFLVSFYNNEISEKSEIFDDQFSVERPDGSNFTLKIRSTKLEDSAMYFCASTGTSGPYEQYFGPGTRLTVT.

The table lists this clonotype with many counts. CDR3 coding DNA: TGTGCCACCAGCAAACAGGGACACGCGAATTGGCCCCAGCATTTT. It translates to CATSKQGHANWPQHF. The rearrangement uses TRBV15 and TRBJ1-5; TRBD1 is a possible D gene (6 bases). Trimming stripped 4 bases from V and 9 bases from J, with 19 bases between. The CDR3 consists of 15 residues. Germline lookup yields CDR1 LNHNV and CDR2 YYDKDF (reference sequence).

The chain recombines TRBV20-1 with TRBJ2-7; D is perhaps TRBD2 (6 bases). The CDR3 runs to 16 residues. The germline CDR1 and CDR2 sequences are DFQATT and SNEGSKA (reference sequence). The V end was cut by 0 bases, the J end by 1 base, with 16 bases between. CDR3 region: CSARELGRGRSYEQYF. Here the CDR3 DNA reads TGCAGTGCTAGAGAATTAGGGCGGGGCCGTTCCTACGAGCAGTACTTC.

This clonotype has only a few counts. The V and J genes are TRBV7-9 and TRBJ2-1; 7 bases line up with TRBD2. Trimming at V came to 4 bases and at J to 3 bases, leaving 9 bases not matched to a gene. Germline V gene data show CDR1 as SEHNR and CDR2 as FQNEAQ (reference sequence). The CDR3 contains 16 residues. The CDR3 spells CASSSPVRGNYNEQFF. DNA of the CDR3: TGTGCCAGCAGCTCTCCAGTGCGGGGGAACTACAATGAGCAGTTCTTC.

For the CDR3, the DNA is TGTGCCAGCAGCTCTACTAGCGGGAGGGAGTACAATGAGCAGTTCTTC. Its translation is CASSSTSGREYNEQFF. This chain links TRBV7-6 with TRBJ2-1, with 13 bases aligning to TRBD2. The V and J ends lost 4 bases and 4 bases, in that order; junction bases with no gene match: 4. Germline values: CDR1 SGHVS, CDR2 FNYEAQ. The CDR3 runs 16 residues. Looking up the rest from reference TRBV7-6 and TRBJ2-1 gives the full variable domain: GAGVSQSPRYKVTKRGQDVALRCDPISGHVSLYWYRQALGQGPEFLTYFNYEAQQDKSGLPNDRFSAERPEGSISTLTIQRTEQRDSAMYRCASSSTSGREYNEQFFGPGTRLTVL.

The genes are TRBV19 and TRBJ2-7, with D hard to call. This CDR3 contains 16 residues. V was pared by 3 bases and J by 5 bases, with 20 bases between. CDR1 and CDR2 from the germline V gene are LNHDA and SQIVND (reference sequence). CDR3 bases: TGTGCCAGTAGTATCAAGGGTTTACGGATCTCGGACGAGCAGTACTTC. It translates to CASSIKGLRISDEQYF.

The table lists this clonotype with a few counts. The CDR3 spells CASEGGNEQFF. DNA of the CDR3: TGTGCCAGCGAGGGAGGCAATGAGCAGTTCTTC. The chain carries TRBV6-5 and TRBJ2-1; D might be TRBD2 (6 bases). Germline V gene sequence: CDR1 MNHEY, CDR2 SVGAGI. The CDR3 has 11 residues. The V end was cut by 8 bases, the J end by 6 bases, with 8 bases between.

This clonotype occurred a few times. This chain uses TRBV11-2 with TRBJ2-7; D may match TRBD1 or TRBD2 (6 bases each). CDR1 is SGHAT and CDR2 is FQNNGV in the germline V gene. The CDR3 has 15 amino acids. V was shortened by 0 bases and J by 0 bases, with 9 bases between the two germline ends. In nucleotides, the CDR3 is TGTGCCAGCAGCTTAGAGGGGGGCACCTCCTACGAGCAGTACTTC. It encodes CASSLEGGTSYEQYF. Based on the CDR3 plus reference TRBV11-2 and TRBJ2-7, the full variable domain is EAGVAQSPRYKIIEKRQSVAFWCNPISGHATLYWYQQILGQGPKLLIQFQNNGVVDDSQLPKDRFSAERLKGVDSTLKIQPAKLEDSAVYLCASSLEGGTSYEQYFGPGTRLTVT.

This clonotype was seen only once. The genes are TRBV7-9 and TRBJ2-3; D uncertain. The CDR3 runs 14 residues. Germline V gene lookup returns CDR1 SEHNR and CDR2 FQNEAQ (reference sequence). The V end was cut by 5 bases, the J end by 5 bases, with 14 bases between. The CDR3 coding sequence is TGTGCCAGCAGCCAGGTCGGCGGAAAAGATACGCAGTATTTT. Translated, it gives CASSQVGGKDTQYF.

This clonotype showed up just a few times. V is TRBV20-1 and J is TRBJ2-5; D gene uncertain. Germline V CDR1 and CDR2: DFQATT, SNEGSKA (reference sequence). V gave up 5 bases and J gave up 2 bases, with 9 bases separating them. The CDR3 has 12 residues. CDR3 sequence reads: CSAEDQQETQYF. The CDR3 DNA sequence: TGCAGTGCTGAGGACCAGCAAGAGACCCAGTACTTC.

The chain uses TRBV6-1 and TRBJ2-2, with D possibly TRBD1 on 5 matching bases. The V gene's germline CDR1 is MNHNS and CDR2 SASEGT. V shed 2 bases and J shed 7 bases, with 17 bases lying between them. The CDR3 runs to 16 residues. CDR3 residues: CASSERAGNPIGELFF. The DNA for the CDR3 is TGTGCCAGCAGTGAACGCGCAGGGAACCCAATCGGGGAGCTGTTTTTT.

The V and J genes are TRBV3-1 and TRBJ2-4; possibly TRBD1 for D (5 bases). Trimming left V 1 base short and J 4 bases short, with 8 bases between. Germline V gene sequence: CDR1 LGHDT, CDR2 YNNKEL (reference sequence). This CDR3 has 14 residues. The CDR3 coding sequence is TGTGCCAGCAGCCAAGGACAGTCTAAAAACATTCAGTACTTC. Translation: CASSQGQSKNIQYF.

The V call is TRBV7-9, the J call TRBJ2-7; a possible D gene is TRBD2 (7 bases). This CDR3 comprises 15 residues. Looked up from germline, CDR1 is SEHNR and CDR2 is FQNEAQ (reference sequence). V was trimmed by 8 bases and J by 5 bases, leaving 22 bases between them. The CDR3 reads CASGGGAGWKDEQYF. The DNA of the CDR3 is TGTGCCAGCGGTGGGGGGGCAGGGTGGAAGGACGAGCAGTACTTC.

The V gene is TRBV7-9, the J gene TRBJ2-3; D uncertain. Trimming pared 4 bases from V and 1 base from J, leaving 12 bases between. The V gene's germline CDR1 is SEHNR and CDR2 FQNEAQ (reference sequence). The CDR3 totals 15 residues. CDR3 amino acids: CASSSPAEGTDTQYF. In DNA form, the CDR3 reads TGTGCCAGCAGCTCCCCTGCGGAAGGCACAGATACGCAGTATTTT. Combining the CDR3 with reference TRBV7-9 and TRBJ2-3 gives the whole variable domain DTGVSQNPRHKITKRGQNVTFRCDPISEHNRLYWYRQTLGQGPEFLTYFQNEAQLEKSRLLSDRFSAERPKGSFSTLEIQRTEQGDSAMYLCASSSPAEGTDTQYFGPGTRLTVL.

The chain has TRBV20-1 and TRBJ2-1; 8 nucleotides match TRBD2. J was trimmed by 3 bases and V by 0 bases; bases with no gene match: 7. Germline CDR1 is DFQATT and CDR2 is SNEGSKA (reference sequence). The CDR3 length is 16 residues. The CDR3 here is CSARDTEREFYNEQFF. In DNA, the CDR3 is TGCAGTGCTAGAGATACGGAGCGGGAGTTCTACAATGAGCAGTTCTTC.

This clonotype was seen more than once but under ten times. The chain uses TRBV2 and TRBJ2-5; D not resolved. The V and J ends lost 2 bases and 2 bases respectively, with 12 bases between them. CDR1 SNHLY and CDR2 FYNNEI come from the germline V gene. CDR3 length: 15 amino acids. CDR3 nucleotides: TGTGCCAGCAGTGAATATGCGACTCCTCAAGAGACCCAGTACTTC. It codes for CASSEYATPQETQYF.

This clonotype was detected a few times. The chain employs TRBV12-3 or TRBV12-4 and TRBJ2-3; D uncertain. CDR3 length: 13 residues. V was cut by 3 bases and J by 5 bases, with 9 bases left in between. This CDR3 is CASSFLPKDTQYF. The CDR3 DNA is TGTGCCAGCAGTTTTCTCCCGAAAGATACGCAGTATTTT.

The chain is built from TRBV11-2 and TRBJ2-3; 9 positions match TRBD2. This CDR3 has 15 amino acids. Germline CDR1 reads SGHAT; CDR2 reads FQNNGV. The V gene end was trimmed by 3 bases and the J gene end by 4 bases; junction bases not matched to a gene: 5. The CDR3: CASSFRGRASDTQYF. The CDR3 nucleotides are TGTGCCAGCAGCTTTCGCGGGAGGGCCTCAGATACGCAGTATTTT.

The rearrangement uses TRBV10-2 and TRBJ2-7, with 8 positions matching TRBD2. The germline CDR1 and CDR2 sequences are WSHSY and SAAADI. CDR3 length: 14 residues. V trimming: 7 bases; J trimming: 3 bases; junction bases outside the gene matches: 8. CDR3 protein: CASIGSGVFYEQYF. In DNA form, the CDR3 reads TGCGCCAGCATAGGTAGCGGGGTTTTCTACGAGCAGTACTTC.